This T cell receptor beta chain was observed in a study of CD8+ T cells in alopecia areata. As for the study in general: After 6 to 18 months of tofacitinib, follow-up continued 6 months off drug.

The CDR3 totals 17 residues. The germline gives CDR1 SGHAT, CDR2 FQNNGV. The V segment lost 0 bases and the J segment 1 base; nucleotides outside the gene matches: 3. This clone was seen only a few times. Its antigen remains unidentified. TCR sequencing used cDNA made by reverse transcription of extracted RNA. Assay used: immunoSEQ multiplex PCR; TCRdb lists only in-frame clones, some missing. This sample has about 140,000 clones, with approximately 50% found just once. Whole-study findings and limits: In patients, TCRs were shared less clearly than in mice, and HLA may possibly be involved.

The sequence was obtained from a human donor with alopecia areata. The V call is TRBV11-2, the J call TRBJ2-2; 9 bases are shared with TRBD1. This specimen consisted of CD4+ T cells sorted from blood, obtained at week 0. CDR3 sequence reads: CASSLDAGQGNTGELFF. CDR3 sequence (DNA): TGTGCCAGCAGCTTAGATGCGGGACAGGGGAACACCGGGGAGCTGTTTTTT.